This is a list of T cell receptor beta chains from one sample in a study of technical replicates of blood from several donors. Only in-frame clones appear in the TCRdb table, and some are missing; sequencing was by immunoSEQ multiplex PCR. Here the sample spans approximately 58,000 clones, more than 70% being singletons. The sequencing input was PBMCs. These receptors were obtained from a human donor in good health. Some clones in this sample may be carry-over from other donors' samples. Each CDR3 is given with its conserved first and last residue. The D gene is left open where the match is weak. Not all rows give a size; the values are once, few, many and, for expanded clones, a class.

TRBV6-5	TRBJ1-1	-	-	CASSYSTGGPEAFF	TGTGCCAGCAGTTACTCGACGGGTGGTCCTGAAGCTTTCTTT
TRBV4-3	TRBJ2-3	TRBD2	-	CASSQVVAGAGTDTQYF	TGCGCCAGCAGCCAAGTCGTAGCGGGAGCGGGCACAGATACGCAGTATTTT
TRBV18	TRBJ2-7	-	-	CASSPLAEAYEQYF	TGTGCCAGCTCACCATTAGCGGAGGCCTACGAGCAGTACTTC
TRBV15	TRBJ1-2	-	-	CATSRTPGQANYGYTF	TGTGCCACCAGCAGGACCCCCGGACAAGCTAACTATGGCTACACCTTC
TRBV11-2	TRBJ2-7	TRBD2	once	CASSFQRLAEQYF	TGTGCCAGCAGCTTCCAACGACTAGCCGAGCAGTACTTC
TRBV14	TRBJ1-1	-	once	CASSQRAGITEAFF	TGTGCCAGCAGCCAACGGGCGGGGATCACTGAAGCTTTCTTT
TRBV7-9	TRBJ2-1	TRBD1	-	CASSLVQGASYNEQFF	TGTGCCAGCAGCTTAGTGCAGGGGGCCTCCTACAATGAGCAGTTCTTC
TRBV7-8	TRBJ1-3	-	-	CASRGAWRESAGNTIYF	TGTGCCAGCAGGGGGGCTTGGCGGGAGAGCGCTGGAAACACCATATATTTT
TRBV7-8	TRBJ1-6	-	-	CASSLVNSPLHF	TGTGCCAGCAGCTTAGTAAATTCACCCCTCCACTTT
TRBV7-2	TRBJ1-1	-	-	CASVSGEGGFTEAFF	TGTGCCAGCGTCTCGGGGGAGGGGGGATTCACTGAAGCTTTCTTT
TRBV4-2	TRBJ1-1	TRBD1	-	CASSQTDREGTEAFF	TGTGCCAGCAGCCAGACGGACAGGGAGGGTACTGAAGCTTTCTTT
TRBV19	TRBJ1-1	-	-	CASSIVGVVPTEAFF	TGTGCCAGTAGTATAGTCGGGGTAGTTCCGACTGAAGCTTTCTTT
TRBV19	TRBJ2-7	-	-	CASSIGTGGGSEQYF	TGTGCCAGTAGTATAGGCACAGGGGGGGGTTCCGAGCAGTACTTC
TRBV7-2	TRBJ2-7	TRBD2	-	CASSSPRTSGSYEQYF	TGTGCCAGCAGCTCCCCCAGGACTAGCGGCTCCTACGAGCAGTACTTC
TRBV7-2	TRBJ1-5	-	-	CASSLDRDNQPQHF	TGTGCCAGCAGCCTTGACCGGGACAACCAGCCCCAGCATTTT
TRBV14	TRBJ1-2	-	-	CASSQSRGSGYTF	TGTGCCAGCAGCCAAAGCAGGGGCTCTGGCTACACCTTC